The rows below give T cell receptor beta chains drawn from one sample of a study of shared T cell receptors in the human thymus. The protocol was immunoSEQ multiplex PCR, while the TCRdb copy is restricted to in-frame clones and leaves out a portion. This repertoire shows hundreds of thousands of clones, approximately 95% found once; its top ten account for approximately 0.02%. The sequencing input was thymocytes. These receptors came from a human donor. CDR3s include the opening cysteine and the closing phenylalanine or tryptophan. D genes are given only for firm matches. The size entry is marked missing in some rows and otherwise reads once, few, many or a size class.

cdr3_length clone_size j_call d_call v_call cdr3_nt cdr3_aa
14 - TRBJ2-1 - TRBV27 TGTGCCAGCAGTCCTCGGGGCGTCTACAATGAGCAGTTCTTC CASSPRGVYNEQFF
15 - TRBJ1-1 - TRBV27 TGTGCCAGCAGAACCGGGCGGGGGCCTAACACTGAAGCTTTCTTT CASRTGRGPNTEAFF
16 - TRBJ1-2 TRBD1 TRBV5-1 TGCGCCAGCAGCTTAGTAAAACAGGGGATAGGTAATGGCTACACCTTC CASSLVKQGIGNGYTF
13 - TRBJ2-7 - TRBV5-6 TGTGCCAGCAGCTTGGGAGGGGTCGCCGAGCAGTACTTC CASSLGGVAEQYF
15 once TRBJ2-3 - TRBV14 TGTGCCAGCAGCCAAGAGAGGGCGGGAAGCGGTACGCAGTATTTT CASSQERAGSGTQYF
17 - TRBJ2-3 TRBD2 TRBV10-2 TGCGCCAGCAGTGAACCAGGACTAGCGGGAGGGCCAAATACGCAGTATTTT CASSEPGLAGGPNTQYF
14 - TRBJ2-7 - TRBV6-5 TGTGCCAGCAGTCCTCGCAGCAGGGGTTACGAGCAGTACTTC CASSPRSRGYEQYF
15 - TRBJ2-7 TRBD2 TRBV4-1 TGCGCCAGCAGCCAAGGGACTAGCGGTACCTACGAGCAGTACTTC CASSQGTSGTYEQYF
15 - TRBJ1-4 - TRBV28 TGTGCCAGCAGTTCGAACAGGGATTGGGGGGAAAAACTGTTTTTT CASSSNRDWGEKLFF
11 - TRBJ1-3 - TRBV19 TGTGCCAGTAGTCCCGGGCCGTCTATCTATTTT CASSPGPSIYF
14 - TRBJ2-1 - TRBV5-1 TGCGCCAGCAGCTTGGCGGGACTCGTGACAGAGCAGTTCTTC CASSLAGLVTEQFF
15 - TRBJ2-3 TRBD2 TRBV6-6 TGTGCCAGCAGTACCGGAAGTAGCGGGAGGGATACGCAGTATTTT CASSTGSSGRDTQYF
14 - TRBJ2-4 - TRBV18 TGTGCCAGCTCACCACCGGGACTCCGCCAGGGTCAGTACTTC CASSPPGLRQGQYF
12 - TRBJ1-1 - TRBV2 TGTGCCAGCAGGGGGGACCCCGGAGAAGCTTTCTTT CASRGDPGEAFF
14 - TRBJ2-2 - TRBV6-5 TGTGCCAGCAGTTACGTCGAGGGGACCGGGGAGCTGTTTTTT CASSYVEGTGELFF
16 - TRBJ2-4 TRBD2 TRBV28 TGTGCCAGCAGCCCCGGGAGGCCGATAGCCAAAAACATTCAGTACTTC CASSPGRPIAKNIQYF
15 - TRBJ1-1 - TRBV6-1 TGTGCCAGCAGTGAACCTCGTTATGGAATCACTGAAGCTTTCTTT CASSEPRYGITEAFF
13 - TRBJ2-6 - TRBV6-4 TGTGCCAGCAGGGGGGTAGGGGCCAACGTCCTGACTTTC CASRGVGANVLTF
14 - TRBJ1-3 - TRBV5-8 TGTGCCAGCAGCTTGGGAAGGGAGGTGGACACCATATATTTT CASSLGREVDTIYF
13 once TRBJ1-1 - TRBV27 TGTGCCAGCAGTTTCGGGCAGTACACTGAAGCTTTCTTT CASSFGQYTEAFF
15 - TRBJ2-5 - TRBV7-9 TGTGCCAGCAGCTCCCCAGGGCCCCAAAGGGGGACCCAGTACTTC CASSSPGPQRGTQYF
12 - TRBJ2-7 - TRBV5-4 TGTGCCAGCAGCTTACCCACTTACGAGCAGTACTTC CASSLPTYEQYF
17 - TRBJ2-7 TRBD2 TRBV5-4 TGTGCCAGCAGCTTGGACCCTAGCGGGCTCGTCTCCTACGAGCAGTACTTC CASSLDPSGLVSYEQYF
19 - TRBJ2-4 TRBD1 TRBV7-2 TGTGCCAGCAGCTTAGTACGGACAGGGGCCAGTCTAGCCAAAAACATTCAGTACTTC CASSLVRTGASLAKNIQYF
13 few TRBJ1-1 - TRBV19 TGTGCCAGTAGTCTTAGGGGACGTACTGAAGCTTTCTTT CASSLRGRTEAFF
15 - TRBJ2-3 TRBD2 TRBV12-5 TGTGCTAGTGCCCCCGGGAGGGGGAGCACAGATACGCAGTATTTT CASAPGRGSTDTQYF
15 - TRBJ2-2 TRBD2 TRBV2 TGTGCCAGCGGAAGAGCGGGAGGGCGGACCGGGGAGCTGTTTTTT CASGRAGGRTGELFF
14 - TRBJ1-5 - TRBV5-1 TGCGCCAGCAGCCCCGGAGATAGCAATCAGCCCCAGCATTTT CASSPGDSNQPQHF
15 - TRBJ2-7 TRBD1 TRBV4-1 TGCGCCAGCAGCCACCCCGGGACAGGGGACTACGAGCAGTACTTC CASSHPGTGDYEQYF
16 - TRBJ2-3 TRBD2 TRBV18 TGTGCCAGCTCACCCAATACTAGCGGGAGTGTAGATACGCAGTATTTT CASSPNTSGSVDTQYF
18 - TRBJ1-1 TRBD1 TRBV5-4 TGTGCCAGCAGCTTAAACGGCCGGGACAGGGGTATGAACACTGAAGCTTTCTTT CASSLNGRDRGMNTEAFF
14 - TRBJ1-1 - TRBV18 TGTGCCAGCTCACGTACGACAGGGAACACTGAAGCTTTCTTT CASSRTTGNTEAFF
19 - TRBJ2-1 TRBD2 TRBV5-4 TGTGCCAGCAGCTGCCGAGGAGCACACGTTAGCGGGAGGGCCGATGAGCAGTTCTTC CASSCRGAHVSGRADEQFF
12 - TRBJ2-1 - TRBV6-1 TGTGCCAGCGCGTGCCCCTACAATGAGCAGTTCTTC CASACPYNEQFF
16 - TRBJ2-3 - TRBV11-1 TGTGCCAGCAGCTTGGGCTCGTGCCTTATCACAGATACGCAGTATTTT CASSLGSCLITDTQYF
14 - TRBJ2-3 - TRBV10-3 TGTGCCATCAGGGTCGGGGCTAGCATCGATACGCAGTATTTT CAIRVGASIDTQYF
14 - TRBJ2-1 TRBD2 TRBV7-3 TGTGCCAGCAGCAGGACTAGCGGGTACAATGAGCAGTTCTTC CASSRTSGYNEQFF
13 - TRBJ2-7 - TRBV30 TGTGCCTGGAGTCTGACGAGGGTCCACGAGCAGTACTTC CAWSLTRVHEQYF
19 - TRBJ2-6 TRBD1 TRBV7-9 TGTGCCAGCAGGGTGGGATGGACAGGTTCACGCTCTGGGGCCAACGTCCTGACTTTC CASRVGWTGSRSGANVLTF
15 - TRBJ1-2 TRBD1 TRBV19 TGTGCCAGTAGTGTCGGGACAGGGGGAACCTATGGCTACACCTTC CASSVGTGGTYGYTF
16 - TRBJ1-5 - TRBV15 TGTGCCACCAGCAGAGACGATAACAGATACAATCAGCCCCAGCATTTT CATSRDDNRYNQPQHF
18 - TRBJ1-1 TRBD1 TRBV6-4 TGTGCCAGCAGTGCCTCGGCAGGGGGAGGGGGCGCACACACTGAAGCTTTCTTT CASSASAGGGGAHTEAFF
17 - TRBJ1-2 - TRBV7-9 TGTGCCAGCAGCACCAACCAAGGACGGGGAGCTAACTATGGCTACACCTTC CASSTNQGRGANYGYTF
16 - TRBJ2-2 - TRBV28 TGTGCCAGCAGTTTGAATACAGGAGCGAACACCGGGGAGCTGTTTTTT CASSLNTGANTGELFF
16 - TRBJ2-3 - TRBV19 TGTGCCAGTAGTATCAGGTCCCGACAGGACACAGATACGCAGTATTTT CASSIRSRQDTDTQYF
15 - TRBJ2-7 TRBD1 TRBV6-5 TGTGCCAGCACCCCCCAGGGGACAGGGGCCCTAGAGCAGTACTTC CASTPQGTGALEQYF
15 - TRBJ2-7 TRBD1 TRBV27 TGTGCCAGCAGTTTAGTGCGGACAGGGGTAGACGAGCAGTACTTC CASSLVRTGVDEQYF
16 - TRBJ2-2 - TRBV28 TGTGCCAGCAGTTTTCTCGGGACGGGGAACACCGGGGAGCTGTTTTTT CASSFLGTGNTGELFF
14 - TRBJ1-4 TRBD1 TRBV27 TGTGCCAGCAGCCGGTATACAGGGGTTGAAAAACTGTTTTTT CASSRYTGVEKLFF
19 - TRBJ2-3 TRBD2 TRBV6-1 TGTGCCAGCAGTGGTAATAGCGGGACCAAACTTGCGCGGACAGATACGCAGTATTTT CASSGNSGTKLARTDTQYF
18 - TRBJ2-7 - TRBV21-1 TGTGCCAGCAGGTGGTGCTTGGCGAGACTAGCGGGATCCTACGAGCAGTACTTC CASRWCLARLAGSYEQYF